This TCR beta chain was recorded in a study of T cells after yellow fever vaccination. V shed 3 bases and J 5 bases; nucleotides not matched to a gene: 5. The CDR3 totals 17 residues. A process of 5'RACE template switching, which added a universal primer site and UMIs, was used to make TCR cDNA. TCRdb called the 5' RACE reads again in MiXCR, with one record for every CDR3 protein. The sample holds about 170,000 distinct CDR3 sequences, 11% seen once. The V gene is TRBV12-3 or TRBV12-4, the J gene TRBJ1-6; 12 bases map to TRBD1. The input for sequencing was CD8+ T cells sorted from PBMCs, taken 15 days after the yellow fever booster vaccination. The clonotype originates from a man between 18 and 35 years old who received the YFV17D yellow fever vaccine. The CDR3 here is CASSFKGTGGHNSPLHF. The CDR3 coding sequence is TGTGCCAGCAGTTTTAAGGGGACAGGGGGCCATAATTCACCCCTCCACTTT.